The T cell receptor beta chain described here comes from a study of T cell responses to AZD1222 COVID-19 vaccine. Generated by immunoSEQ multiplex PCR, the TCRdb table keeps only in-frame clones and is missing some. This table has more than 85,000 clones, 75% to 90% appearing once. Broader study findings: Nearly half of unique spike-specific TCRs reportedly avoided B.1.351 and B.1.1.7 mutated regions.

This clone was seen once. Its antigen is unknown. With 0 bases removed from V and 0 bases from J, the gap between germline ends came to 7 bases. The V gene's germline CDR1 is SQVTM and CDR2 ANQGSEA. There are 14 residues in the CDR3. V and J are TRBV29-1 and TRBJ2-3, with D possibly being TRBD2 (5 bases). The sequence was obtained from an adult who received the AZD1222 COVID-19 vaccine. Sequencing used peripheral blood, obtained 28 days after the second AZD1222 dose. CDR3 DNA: TGCAGCGTTGAAGACTGGACTAGCACAGATACGCAGTATTTT. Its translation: CSVEDWTSTDTQYF.